The 21 T cell receptor beta chains below were found in one sample sequenced in a study of T cells in Graves' hyperthyroidism and ophthalmopathy. Researchers amplified the TCR beta CDR3 regions from RNA transcripts. Researchers ran a first-round RT-PCR on the TCR CDR3 using the HTBI primer set. TCRdb recomputed calls from the multiplex PCR reads with MiXCR, one row per CDR3 protein. The sample has hundreds of thousands of distinct CDR3 sequences; roughly 14% are singletons. Material: blood. The receptors come from a man aged 18 to 30 with Graves' ophthalmopathy.

At least ten counts were recorded for this clonotype. The chain links TRBV6-1 to TRBJ1-2; TRBD1 matches 7 bases. CDR3 length equals 16 residues. Germline V gene data show CDR1 as MNHNS and CDR2 as SASEGT. J lost 4 bases, V lost 7 bases, and 15 bases had no gene match. The DNA of the CDR3 is TGTGCCAGCACCTTAAGGGACAGCACCCACCCCTATGGCTACACCTTC. Translation gives CASTLRDSTHPYGYTF.

This clonotype has ten or more counts. J is TRBJ2-1 and V is TRBV2; TRBD2 is a possible D gene (5 bases). The V gene's germline CDR1 is SNHLY and CDR2 FYNNEI. This CDR3 is 15 amino acids long. The V gene lost 1 base and the J gene lost 4 bases, with 11 bases spanning the gap. CDR3 sequence reads: CASSEGASLYNEQFF. As DNA, the CDR3 is TGTGCCAGCAGTGAAGGGGCTAGCCTTTACAATGAGCAGTTCTTC.

This clonotype was recorded many times. V is TRBV20-1 and J is TRBJ2-7, with TRBD2 identical over 11 bases. Per the germline V gene, CDR1 is DFQATT and CDR2 is SNEGSKA (reference sequence). The length of the CDR3 is 16 residues. Trimming removed 5 bases from V and 1 base from J; junction bases left unmatched: 10. CDR3 protein: CSAHRPGTSGSYEQYF. DNA of the CDR3: TGCAGTGCTCACCGACCGGGGACTAGCGGTTCCTACGAGCAGTACTTC.

In its sample, this clonotype was seen many times. The genes are TRBV18 and TRBJ1-5; D call uncertain. Trimming shortened V by 2 bases and J by 1 base, and 3 bases separated the two germline ends. The CDR3 consists of 13 residues. Germline CDR1 KGHSH, CDR2 LQKENI. Here the CDR3 reads CASSPASNQPQHF. Written as DNA, the CDR3 is TGTGCCAGCTCACCAGCAAGCAATCAGCCCCAGCATTTT. The whole variable domain, remainder taken from reference TRBV18 and TRBJ1-5, is NAGVMQNPRHLVRRRGQEARLRCSPMKGHSHVYWYRQLPEEGLKFMVYLQKENIIDESGMPKERFSAEFPKEGPSILRIQQVVRGDSAAYFCASSPASNQPQHFGDGTRLSIL.

This clonotype was found many times. The chain uses TRBV24-1 and TRBJ1-2; 9 bases agree with TRBD1. The junction had 5 bases not matched to a gene; V was cut back by 3 bases and J by 4 bases. This CDR3 spans 15 amino acids. Germline CDR1 is KGHDR and CDR2 is SFDVKD. CDR3 nucleotide sequence: TGTGCCACCAGTGATCCCGGACAGGGGCGCTATGGCTACACCTTC. Residues: CATSDPGQGRYGYTF.

This chain connects TRBV11-2 to TRBJ2-7; 7 bases fit TRBD1. The CDR3 has 14 amino acids. Germline lookup yields CDR1 SGHAT and CDR2 FQNNGV. The trim removed 6 bases at V and 3 bases at J, leaving 8 bases unmatched. CDR3 nucleotides: TGTGCCAGCAGTTTGCCCACAGGGGACTACGAGCAGTACTTC. It translates to CASSLPTGDYEQYF.

There are a few counts of this clonotype. V usage is TRBV6-1 and J usage is TRBJ2-2, with D unclear. Trimming shortened V by 6 bases and J by 7 bases, and 15 bases separated the two germline ends. Germline CDR1 and CDR2: MNHNS and SASEGT. The CDR3 contains 14 residues. The CDR3 loop reads CASRLTRPVGELFF. The CDR3 bases are TGTGCCAGCAGGTTGACAAGGCCCGTCGGGGAGCTGTTTTTT.

This clonotype is a singleton in its sample. The gene calls are TRBV20-1 and TRBJ2-1, with TRBD2 identical over 10 bases. The CDR3 runs to 14 residues. V shed 3 bases, J shed 4 bases, and the junction held 3 bases outside the gene matches. The germline V gene has CDR1 DFQATT and CDR2 SNEGSKA (reference sequence). The chain's CDR3 is CSASGLAAYNEQFF. CDR3 DNA: TGCAGTGCTAGTGGACTAGCGGCTTACAATGAGCAGTTCTTC.

There are many counts of this clonotype. The chain recombines TRBV5-1 with TRBJ1-6; D may be TRBD1 (6 bases). V shed 0 bases and J shed 6 bases, with 10 bases lying between them. The CDR3 has 15 amino acids. The germline gives CDR1 SGHRS, CDR2 YFSETQ. The CDR3 DNA follows: TGCGCCAGCAGCTTGGATGTGGGGGCTAATTCACCCCTCCACTTT. Residues: CASSLDVGANSPLHF.

This clonotype was counted many times. The V gene is TRBV3-1, the J gene TRBJ2-1; 11 bases map to TRBD2. The CDR3 spans 19 residues. Germline CDR1 LGHDT, CDR2 YNNKEL (reference sequence). The V and J ends lost 4 bases and 4 bases, in that order; junction bases with no gene match: 15. This chain's CDR3 is CASSPTGSLAGGIYNEQFF. CDR3 DNA: TGTGCCAGCAGCCCTACTGGGAGTCTAGCGGGGGGTATTTACAATGAGCAGTTCTTC.

The rearrangement uses TRBV4-1 and TRBJ2-7; 8 nucleotides align to TRBD2. V shed 2 bases, J shed 3 bases, and the junction held 6 bases outside the gene matches. Germline V CDR1 and CDR2: MGHRA, YSYEKL. There are 15 residues in the CDR3. CDR3 nucleotide sequence: TGCGCCAGCAGCCAAACTAGCGGAGACGTCTACGAGCAGTACTTC. Translating gives CASSQTSGDVYEQYF.

The table lists this clonotype with many counts. The chain has TRBV27 and TRBJ1-6, with 7 bases identical to TRBD1. Germline-derived CDR1 and CDR2 are MNHEY and SMNVEV (reference sequence). V was pared by 3 bases and J by 10 bases, with 3 bases of the junction left unmatched. The length of the CDR3 is 13 residues. CDR3 nucleotide sequence: TGTGCCAGCAGTTTTCCCAGGGGGTCACCCCTCCACTTT. Translation: CASSFPRGSPLHF.

There are a few counts of this clonotype. V gene TRBV14 combines with J gene TRBJ2-2; the D is unclear. The germline V gene encodes CDR1 SGHDN and CDR2 FVKESK. V dropped 4 bases and J dropped 4 bases, with 7 bases sitting between them. The CDR3 has 13 amino acids. CDR3 in DNA: TGTGCCAGCAGCCCTCTCAGCACCGGGGAGCTGTTTTTT. This gives the protein CASSPLSTGELFF. Full variable domain (rest looked up from reference TRBV14 and TRBJ2-2): EAGVTQFPSHSVIEKGQTVTLRCDPISGHDNLYWYRRVMGKEIKFLLHFVKESKQDESGMPNNRFLAERTGGTYSTLKVQPAELEDSGVYFCASSPLSTGELFFGEGSRLTVL.

The chain links TRBV4-1 to TRBJ2-4; 8 bases align to TRBD1. The trim removed 1 base at V and 3 bases at J, leaving 5 bases unmatched. The germline V gene has CDR1 MGHRA and CDR2 YSYEKL. The CDR3 is 16 residues long. The CDR3 DNA reads TGCGCCAGCAGCCAAGTAGTACAGGGGGGCAAAAACATTCAGTACTTC. Its translation: CASSQVVQGGKNIQYF.

A remark on this clonotype: A read error may be the cause here, since a much bigger clone is one base away. This rearrangement joins TRBV6-2 or TRBV6-3 to TRBJ2-2; TRBD1 is a possible D gene (5 bases). CDR1 is MNHEY and CDR2 is SVGEGT in the germline V gene. The ends were cut back, 7 bases at V and 0 bases at J, with 6 bases in the middle. The CDR3 runs 13 residues. CDR3 sequence (DNA): TGTGCCAGCAAAGGGGCGAACACCGGGGAGCTGTTTTTT. This sequence encodes CASKGANTGELFF.

This clonotype has just a few counts. The rearrangement uses TRBV4-1 and TRBJ2-1, with unresolved D. Germline CDR1 and CDR2: MGHRA and YSYEKL. The CDR3 loop spans 14 amino acids. The ends were cut back, 4 bases at V and 4 bases at J, with 11 bases in the middle. CDR3: CASSPTDGYNEQFF. CDR3 coding DNA: TGCGCCAGCAGCCCTACGGACGGTTACAATGAGCAGTTCTTC.

The V and J genes are TRBV20-1 and TRBJ2-7; 10 bases agree with TRBD1. There are 15 residues in the CDR3. Germline V gene data show CDR1 as DFQATT and CDR2 as SNEGSKA (reference sequence). J gave up 2 bases and V 1 base, and 5 bases lay outside the gene matches. CDR3: CSARGGQGIPYEQYF. DNA for the CDR3: TGCAGTGCTAGAGGGGGACAGGGGATTCCCTACGAGCAGTACTTC.

This clonotype has at least ten counts. V is TRBV27 and J is TRBJ1-6; D perhaps matches TRBD1 (6 bases). The CDR3 is 14 residues long. Trimming pared 5 bases from V and 9 bases from J, leaving 14 bases between. CDR1 is MNHEY, CDR2 SMNVEV, per germline (reference sequence). This chain's CDR3 is CASSRSGASSPLHF. The CDR3 nucleotides read TGTGCCAGCAGTCGTTCGGGGGCTAGTTCACCCCTCCACTTT.

The J gene is TRBJ1-6, the V gene TRBV2; 10 nucleotides match TRBD1. V lost 4 bases to trimming and J lost 12 bases; unmatched junction nucleotides: 3. Germline V lookup: CDR1 SNHLY, CDR2 FYNNEI. The CDR3 has 13 residues. The CDR3 nucleotides read TGTGCCAGCAGTGTTGGGGACAGGGGACCCCTCCACTTT. Residues: CASSVGDRGPLHF. The whole variable domain, filled in from reference TRBV2 and TRBJ1-6, reads EPEVTQTPSHQVTQMGQEVILRCVPISNHLYFYWYRQILGQKVEFLVSFYNNEISEKSEIFDDQFSVERPDGSNFTLKIRSTKLEDSAMYFCASSVGDRGPLHFGNGTRLTVT.

V is TRBV7-6 and J is TRBJ2-7, with D perhaps TRBD1 (5 bases). CDR1 is SGHVS and CDR2 is FNYEAQ in the germline V gene. Trimming took off 4 bases at V and 7 bases at J, with 20 bases between the two ends. CDR3 length: 15 amino acids. The CDR3 loop is CASSYTPEGVGEQYF. DNA for the CDR3: TGTGCCAGCAGCTACACCCCTGAAGGGGTGGGGGAGCAGTACTTC.

This clonotype was counted at least ten times. The chain joins TRBV3-1 to TRBJ2-1; TRBD2 matches 7 bases. This CDR3 contains 15 residues. J lost 2 bases, V lost 4 bases, and 5 bases had no gene match. CDR1 and CDR2 (germline): LGHDT, YNNKEL (reference sequence). CDR3: CASSPPGGTYNEQFF. DNA of the CDR3: TGTGCCAGCAGCCCCCCCGGGGGGACCTACAATGAGCAGTTCTTC.